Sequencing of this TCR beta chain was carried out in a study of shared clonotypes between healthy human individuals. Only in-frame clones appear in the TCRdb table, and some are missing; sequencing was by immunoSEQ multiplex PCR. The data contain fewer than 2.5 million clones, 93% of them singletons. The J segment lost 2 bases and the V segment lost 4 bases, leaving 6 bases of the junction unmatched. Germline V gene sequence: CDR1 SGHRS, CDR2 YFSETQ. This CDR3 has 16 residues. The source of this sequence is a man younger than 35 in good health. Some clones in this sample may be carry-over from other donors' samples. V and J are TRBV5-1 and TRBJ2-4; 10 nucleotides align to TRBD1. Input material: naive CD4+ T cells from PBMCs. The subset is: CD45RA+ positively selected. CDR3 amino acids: CASSLTGGATKNIQYF. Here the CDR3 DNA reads TGCGCCAGCAGCCTGACAGGGGGCGCGACCAAAAACATTCAGTACTTC. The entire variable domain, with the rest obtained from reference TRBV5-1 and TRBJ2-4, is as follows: KAGVTQTPRYLIKTRGQQVTLSCSPISGHRSVSWYQQTPGQGLQFLFEYFSETQRNKGNFPGRFSGRQFSNSRSEMNVSTLELGDSALYLCASSLTGGATKNIQYFGAGTRLSVL.